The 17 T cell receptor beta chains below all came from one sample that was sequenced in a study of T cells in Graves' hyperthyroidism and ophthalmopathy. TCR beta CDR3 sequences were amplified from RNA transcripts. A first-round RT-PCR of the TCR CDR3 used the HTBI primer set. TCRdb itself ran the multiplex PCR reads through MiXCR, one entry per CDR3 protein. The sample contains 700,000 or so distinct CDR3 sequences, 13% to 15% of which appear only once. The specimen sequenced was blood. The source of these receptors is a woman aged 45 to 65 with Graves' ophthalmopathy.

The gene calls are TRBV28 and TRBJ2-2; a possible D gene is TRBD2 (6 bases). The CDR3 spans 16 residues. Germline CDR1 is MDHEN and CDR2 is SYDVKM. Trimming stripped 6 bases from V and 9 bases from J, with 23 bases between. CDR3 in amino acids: CASSVAGTSSARELFF. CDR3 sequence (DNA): TGTGCCAGCAGCGTTGCCGGGACTTCATCCGCCCGGGAGCTGTTTTTT.

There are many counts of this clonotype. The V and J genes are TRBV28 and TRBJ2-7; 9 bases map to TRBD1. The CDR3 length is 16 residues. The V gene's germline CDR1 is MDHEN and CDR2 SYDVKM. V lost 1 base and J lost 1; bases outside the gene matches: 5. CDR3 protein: CASSLLEGQGSYEQYF. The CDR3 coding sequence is TGTGCCAGCAGTTTATTAGAGGGACAGGGATCCTACGAGCAGTACTTC.

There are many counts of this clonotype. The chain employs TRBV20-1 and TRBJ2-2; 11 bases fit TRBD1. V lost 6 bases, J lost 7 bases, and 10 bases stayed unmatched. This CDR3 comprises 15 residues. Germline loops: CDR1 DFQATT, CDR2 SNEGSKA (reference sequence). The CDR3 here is CSAPGTGGYVGELFF. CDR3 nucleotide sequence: TGCAGTGCCCCCGGGACAGGGGGTTATGTCGGGGAGCTGTTTTTT.

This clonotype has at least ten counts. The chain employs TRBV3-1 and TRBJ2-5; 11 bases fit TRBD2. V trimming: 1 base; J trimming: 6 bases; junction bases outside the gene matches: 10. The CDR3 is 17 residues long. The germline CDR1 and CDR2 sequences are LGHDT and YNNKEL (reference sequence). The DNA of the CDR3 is TGTGCCAGCAGCCAAGGACTAGCGGGACTGTTGGGGAAGACCCAGTACTTC. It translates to CASSQGLAGLLGKTQYF.

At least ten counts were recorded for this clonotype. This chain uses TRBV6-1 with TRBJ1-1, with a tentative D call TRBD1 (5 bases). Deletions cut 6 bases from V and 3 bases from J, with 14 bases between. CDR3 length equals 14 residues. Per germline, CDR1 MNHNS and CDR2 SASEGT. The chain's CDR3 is CASSWTPKDTEAFF. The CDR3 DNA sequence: TGTGCCAGCAGCTGGACACCGAAAGACACTGAAGCTTTCTTT.

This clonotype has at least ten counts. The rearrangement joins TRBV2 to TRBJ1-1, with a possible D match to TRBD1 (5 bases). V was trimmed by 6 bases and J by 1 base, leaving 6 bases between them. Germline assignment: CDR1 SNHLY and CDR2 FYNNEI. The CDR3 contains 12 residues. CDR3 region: CASSRENTEAFF. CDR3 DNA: TGTGCCAGCAGCAGGGAGAACACTGAAGCTTTCTTT. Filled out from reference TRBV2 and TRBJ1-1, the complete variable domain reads EPEVTQTPSHQVTQMGQEVILRCVPISNHLYFYWYRQILGQKVEFLVSFYNNEISEKSEIFDDQFSVERPDGSNFTLKIRSTKLEDSAMYFCASSRENTEAFFGQGTRLTVV.

The CDR3: CASSNRDNDFYEQYF. The CDR3 DNA follows: TGTGCCAGCAGTAACCGGGACAACGATTTCTACGAGCAGTACTTC. The chain uses TRBV6-1 and TRBJ2-7, with a possible D match to TRBD1 (6 bases). V gave up 5 bases and J gave up 3 bases, with 17 bases separating them. The CDR3 extends over 15 amino acids. The germline V gene has CDR1 MNHNS and CDR2 SASEGT.

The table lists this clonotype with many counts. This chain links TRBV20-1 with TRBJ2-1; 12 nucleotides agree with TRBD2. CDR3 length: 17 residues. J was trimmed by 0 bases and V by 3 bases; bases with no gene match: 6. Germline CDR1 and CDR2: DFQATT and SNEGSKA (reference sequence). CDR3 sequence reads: CSARTSGGLSSYNEQFF. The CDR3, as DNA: TGCAGTGCTAGGACTAGCGGGGGCCTTAGCTCCTACAATGAGCAGTTCTTC.

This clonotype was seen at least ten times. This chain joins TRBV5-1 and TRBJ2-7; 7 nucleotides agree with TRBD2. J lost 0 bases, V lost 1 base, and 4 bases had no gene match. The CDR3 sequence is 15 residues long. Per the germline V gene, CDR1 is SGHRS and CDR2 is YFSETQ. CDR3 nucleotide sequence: TGCGCCAGCAGCTTGAGGCGGGAGCACTCCTACGAGCAGTACTTC. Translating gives CASSLRREHSYEQYF.

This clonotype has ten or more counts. In DNA form, the CDR3 reads TGTGCCAGCAGCCTAGGGGGGGCTTGGACCAATGAAAAACTGTTTTTT. It is translated as CASSLGGAWTNEKLFF. The J gene is TRBJ1-4, the V gene TRBV7-2, with D maybe TRBD1 (6 bases). This CDR3 has 16 residues. V lost 5 bases to trimming and J lost 5 bases, with 18 bases between them. Germline CDR1 reads SGHTA; CDR2 reads FQGNSA.

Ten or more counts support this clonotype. CDR3 DNA sequence: TGTGCCAGCAGTTACTCTGCGGGAGTGGGCGAGCAGTACTTC. This translates into CASSYSAGVGEQYF. The rearrangement joins TRBV6-2 or TRBV6-3 to TRBJ2-7, with 7 bases lining up with TRBD2. Germline V gives CDR1 MNHEY, CDR2 SVGEGT. V dropped 0 bases and J dropped 6; count of bases not matched to a gene: 5. There are 14 residues in the CDR3.

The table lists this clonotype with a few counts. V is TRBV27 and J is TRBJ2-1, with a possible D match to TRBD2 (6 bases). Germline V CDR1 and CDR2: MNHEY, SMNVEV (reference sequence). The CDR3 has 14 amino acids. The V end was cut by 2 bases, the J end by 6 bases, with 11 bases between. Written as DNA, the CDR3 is TGTGCCAGCAGTTTAGGACTAACGCCCAATGAGCAGTTCTTC. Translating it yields CASSLGLTPNEQFF.

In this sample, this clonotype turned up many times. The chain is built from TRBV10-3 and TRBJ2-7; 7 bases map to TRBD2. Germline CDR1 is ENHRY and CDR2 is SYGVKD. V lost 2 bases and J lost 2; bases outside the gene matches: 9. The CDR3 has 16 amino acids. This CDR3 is CAISERIAGAPYEQYF. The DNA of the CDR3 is TGTGCCATCAGTGAGAGGATCGCGGGAGCCCCCTACGAGCAGTACTTC.

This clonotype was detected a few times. This CDR3 is CASSQGTSGYTGELFF. CDR3 nucleotide sequence: TGTGCCAGCAGCCAAGGGACTAGCGGATACACCGGGGAGCTGTTTTTT. The chain couples TRBV7-3 to TRBJ2-2, with 11 bases aligning to TRBD2. Trimming at V came to 5 bases and at J to 3 bases, leaving 5 bases not matched to a gene. The CDR3 loop spans 16 amino acids. Germline V gene sequence: CDR1 SGHTA, CDR2 FQGTGA.

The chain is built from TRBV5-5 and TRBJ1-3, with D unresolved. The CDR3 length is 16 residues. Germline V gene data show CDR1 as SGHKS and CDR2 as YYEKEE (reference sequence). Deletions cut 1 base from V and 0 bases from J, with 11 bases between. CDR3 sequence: CASSLSARYSGNTIYF. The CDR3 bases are TGTGCCAGCAGCTTGTCTGCGCGATACTCTGGAAACACCATATATTTT.

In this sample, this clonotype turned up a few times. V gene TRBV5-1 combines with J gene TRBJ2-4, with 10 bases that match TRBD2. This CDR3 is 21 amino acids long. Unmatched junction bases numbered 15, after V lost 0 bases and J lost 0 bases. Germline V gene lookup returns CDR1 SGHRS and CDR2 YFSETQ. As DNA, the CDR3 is TGCGCCAGCAGCTTGGCTGCTAGCGGGAGTCGAATAGTTCTAGCCAAAAACATTCAGTACTTC. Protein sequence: CASSLAASGSRIVLAKNIQYF.

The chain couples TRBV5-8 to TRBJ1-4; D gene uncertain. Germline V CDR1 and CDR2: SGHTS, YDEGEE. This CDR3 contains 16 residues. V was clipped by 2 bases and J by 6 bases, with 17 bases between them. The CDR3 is CASSFLGSSIYEKLFF. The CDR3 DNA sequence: TGTGCCAGCAGCTTCCTAGGATCGTCTATCTATGAAAAACTGTTTTTT.